This TCR beta chain was obtained from a study of molecular identifiers for immune sequencing clone quantification. The CDR3 covers 14 residues. The ends lost 2 bases at V and 4 bases at J; junction bases unmatched: 2. Germline CDR1 and CDR2: MNHEY and SMNVEV (reference sequence). The bulk TCR libraries were made with methods described before and with listed TCR primers. From the PCR reads, TCRdb called clonotypes with MiXCR, one entry per CDR3 protein. The profile covers about 320,000 distinct CDR3 sequences, with roughly a quarter appearing a single time and about 0.73% taken by the ten largest. The sequencing sample was made of naive CD8+ T cells from blood, with Jurkat cell RNA spiked in. Subset reported: FACS-sorted CD8+CD4-CCR7+CD45RA+ naive T cells. The sequence was obtained from a human donor in good health. Some libraries in this study had Jurkat cell RNA spiked in. The chain has TRBV27 and TRBJ2-5, with 9 positions matching TRBD2. The CDR3 coding sequence is TGTGCCAGCAGTTTACTAGCGGGACTAGAGACCCAGTACTTC. Its protein is CASSLLAGLETQYF.